What follows is one TCR beta chain and its context. Antigen specificity is unknown. Here immunoSEQ multiplex PCR was the method, and the copy in TCRdb shows in-frame clones only, minus some. This sample has more than 95,000 clones, with 75% to 90% found just once. The data are from a study of identifying expanded T cells in peripheral blood. Deletions cut 4 bases from V and 0 bases from J, with 9 bases between. The CDR3 is made up of 14 amino acids. Germline V gene lookup returns CDR1 LNHDA and CDR2 SQIVND (reference sequence). Overall study findings and caveats: Variance in clone template counts between roughly 2-week samples significantly increased with total template count across all healthy donors. Differentially abundant clones: 0.95 to 1.5 between replicates, approximately 16 at around 2 weeks, 19 at four.

Collection occurred without any documented infections or immune events in donors. Input material: blood. This sequence joins TRBV19 and TRBJ2-5; tentative D call: TRBD2 (5 bases). This sequence was found in a person aged 18 to 75 in good health. In DNA, the CDR3 is TGTGCCAGTAGTACGGGGATTGACCAAGAGACCCAGTACTTC. Translating gives CASSTGIDQETQYF.